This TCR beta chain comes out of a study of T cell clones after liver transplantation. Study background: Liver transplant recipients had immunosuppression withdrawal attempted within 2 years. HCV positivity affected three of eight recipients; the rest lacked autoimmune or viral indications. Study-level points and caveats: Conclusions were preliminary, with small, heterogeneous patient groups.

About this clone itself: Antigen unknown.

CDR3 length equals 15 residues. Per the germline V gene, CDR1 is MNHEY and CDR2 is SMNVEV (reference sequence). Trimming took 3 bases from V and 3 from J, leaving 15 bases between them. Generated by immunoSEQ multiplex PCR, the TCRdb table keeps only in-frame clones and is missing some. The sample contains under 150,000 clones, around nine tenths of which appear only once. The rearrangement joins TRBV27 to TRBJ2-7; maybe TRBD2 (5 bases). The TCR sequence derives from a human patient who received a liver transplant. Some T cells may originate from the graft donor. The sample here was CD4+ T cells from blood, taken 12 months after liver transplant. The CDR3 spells CASSFFGRDYYEQYF. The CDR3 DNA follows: TGTGCCAGCAGTTTTTTTGGCCGGGATTACTACGAGCAGTACTTC.